Listed here are 21 T cell receptor beta chains from one sample, sequenced in a study of CXCR3-negative and CXCR3-positive naive CD8 T cells. The study, taken as a whole, reports: Higher TRB CDR3 hydrophobicity marked CXCR3-positive naive cells relative to CXCR3-negative naive cells.

Their antigen targets remain unknown. In preparing the TRB cDNA libraries, 5' RACE with UMI labels was used. From the 5' RACE reads, TCRdb lists one entry per CDR3 protein and no DNA. The sample's table shows 85,000 to 90,000 distinct CDR3 sequences. The material sequenced was naive CXCR3+ CD8+ T cells from blood. Specified subset: CD45RO-CCR7+CD27+CD95- naive CD8+ T cells expressing CXCR3 (TNR3+). These receptors originate from a human donor in good health. Some clones in this sample may be carry-over from other donors' samples.

The chain is built from TRBV14 and TRBJ2-7; TCRdb's assignment of TRBD1 cannot be checked, as there is no DNA. The germline gives CDR1 SGHDN, CDR2 FVKESK. The CDR3 is 15 residues long. The CDR3 is CASSDTGGGLGEQYF.

V usage is TRBV29-1 and J usage is TRBJ2-6; with no DNA, the TCRdb D assignment of TRBD1 cannot be verified. CDR1 is SQVTM and CDR2 is ANQGSEA in the germline V gene. This CDR3 spans 14 amino acids. The CDR3 sequence is CSVEAGAGANVLTF. The variable domain in full, with the rest retrieved from reference TRBV29-1 and TRBJ2-6, is SAVISQKPSRDICQRGTSLTIQCQVDSQVTMMFWYRQQPGQSLTLIATANQGSEATYESGFVIDKFPISRPNLTFSTLTVSNMSPEDSSIYLCSVEAGAGANVLTFGAGSRLTVL.

The V call is TRBV6-5, the J call TRBJ2-7; the TCRdb call, TRBD1, lacks DNA for checking. Germline CDR1 reads MNHEY; CDR2 reads SVGAGI. This CDR3 has 19 residues. The CDR3 sequence is CASSWGVNPGQGLRYEQYF.

This chain links TRBV20-1 with TRBJ2-5; lacking DNA, the TRBD2 call made by TCRdb goes unchecked. Germline CDR1 reads DFQATT; CDR2 reads SNEGSKA (reference sequence). The CDR3 is 20 amino acids. CDR3: CSAKPIFLTAEVFFQETQYF.

This chain uses TRBV6-6 with TRBJ1-2; the D gene TCRdb calls, TRBD1, cannot be checked with no DNA. This CDR3 is built from 11 residues. Germline V gene data show CDR1 as MNHNY and CDR2 as SVGAGI (reference sequence). The CDR3 reads CAMLWGDGYTF.

V is TRBV7-3 and J is TRBJ1-1; TCRdb names TRBD1, which stays unverified in the absence of DNA. The V gene's germline CDR1 is SGHTA and CDR2 FQGTGA. The CDR3 is 14 amino acids. CDR3 residues: CASSSGPGATEAFF.

The chain combines TRBV10-3 with TRBJ2-2. Germline CDR1 is ENHRY and CDR2 is SYGVKD. The CDR3 sequence is 14 residues long. This chain's CDR3 is CAISDASNTGELFF.

The chain has TRBV6-1 and TRBJ1-1; TCRdb lists TRBD1, though no DNA is available to test this call. CDR1 and CDR2 (germline): MNHNS, SASEGT. The CDR3 consists of 14 residues. This CDR3 reads CASSRTGRNTEAFF.

The chain is built from TRBV23-1 and TRBJ1-1; as DNA is missing, the TRBD1 call by TCRdb cannot be tested. Being an ORF, TRBV23-1 has a function that is uncertain. The CDR3 is 13 residues long. The CDR3 loop reads CASLRRGNAEAFF.

The chain combines TRBV29-1 with TRBJ2-7; the D call of TRBD1 rests on TCRdb alone, since no DNA is present to check it. The CDR3 has 13 residues. In germline, CDR1 is SQVTM, CDR2 ANQGSEA. This CDR3 reads CSVEDRDQYEQYF.

V and J are TRBV4-3 and TRBJ2-7; the TCRdb call, TRBD1, lacks DNA for checking. This CDR3 has 13 amino acids. Germline CDR1 reads LGHNA; CDR2 reads YSLEER. The CDR3: CASSQDRDAEQYF.

The chain links TRBV1 to TRBJ2-7; the TRBD2 assignment by TCRdb is unverifiable without DNA. TRBV1 is assigned pseudogene status. This CDR3 has 14 residues. This CDR3 reads CTSSPGTSGYEQYF.

The V and J genes are TRBV6-5 and TRBJ1-4; the TRBD1 assignment by TCRdb is unverifiable without DNA. Germline lookup yields CDR1 MNHEY and CDR2 SVGAGI. There are 17 residues in the CDR3. Here the CDR3 reads CASGRRGTGTTNEKLFF.

The rearrangement joins TRBV28 to TRBJ2-2; TCRdb outputs TRBD2, but without DNA this stays unchecked. The CDR3 is 13 residues long. Looked up from germline, CDR1 is MDHEN and CDR2 is SYDVKM. This CDR3 reads CASSLLSTGELFF.

The V and J genes are TRBV7-9 and TRBJ1-5. The CDR3 contains 12 residues. The V gene's germline CDR1 is SEHNR and CDR2 FQNEAQ (reference sequence). CDR3 amino acids: CASSFVGQPQHF.

The chain couples TRBV20-1 to TRBJ2-7; the TCRdb call, TRBD1, lacks DNA for checking. The CDR3 runs 12 residues. Germline CDR1 and CDR2: DFQATT and SNEGSKA (reference sequence). The CDR3 here is CSARGQGLEQYF.

CDR3 sequence reads: CASSDETGGQPQHF. This chain links TRBV9 with TRBJ1-5; without DNA, the TCRdb call of TRBD1 cannot be checked. Germline V lookup: CDR1 SGDLS, CDR2 YYNGEE. This CDR3 region has 14 residues.

The J gene is TRBJ1-2, the V gene TRBV6-5. Germline CDR1 is MNHEY and CDR2 is SVGAGI. This CDR3 region has 14 residues. The CDR3 protein is CASSGPSIGYGYTF.

The rearrangement links TRBV6-1 to TRBJ2-1; the TCRdb D gene call, TRBD1, has no DNA to confirm it. This CDR3 has 17 residues. The V gene's germline CDR1 is MNHNS and CDR2 SASEGT. The CDR3 spells CASSPPGTGVPYNEQFF.

This chain joins TRBV7-2 and TRBJ2-1; TCRdb's D call, TRBD2, is unchecked because there is no DNA. Germline V lookup: CDR1 SGHTA, CDR2 FQGNSA. The CDR3 has 14 amino acids. The CDR3 loop is CASSPSGGYNEQFF.

The J gene is TRBJ1-1, the V gene TRBV5-1. Germline-derived CDR1 and CDR2 are SGHRS and YFSETQ. The CDR3 has 17 residues. The CDR3 is CASSLEYPTPMNTEAFF.